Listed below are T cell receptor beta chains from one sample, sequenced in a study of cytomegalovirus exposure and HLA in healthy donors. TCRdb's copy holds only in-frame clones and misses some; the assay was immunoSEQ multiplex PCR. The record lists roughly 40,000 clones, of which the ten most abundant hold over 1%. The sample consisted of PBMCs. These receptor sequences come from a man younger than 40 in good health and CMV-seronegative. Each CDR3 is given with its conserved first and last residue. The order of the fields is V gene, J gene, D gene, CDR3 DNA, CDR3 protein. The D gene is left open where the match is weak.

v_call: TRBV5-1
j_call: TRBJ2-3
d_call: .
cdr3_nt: TGCGCCAGCAGCTCCCTAGCTCCTTACGTCGAAGGAGATACGCAGTATTTT
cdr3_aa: CASSSLAPYVEGDTQYF

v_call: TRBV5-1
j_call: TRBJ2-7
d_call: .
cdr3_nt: TGCGCCAGCAGGGCTGGACTGGAATCCTACGAGCAGTACTTC
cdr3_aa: CASRAGLESYEQYF

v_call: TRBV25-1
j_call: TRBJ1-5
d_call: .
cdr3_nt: TGTGCCAGCAGTGAGGAGGGGAGTAGGCAGCCCCAGCATTTT
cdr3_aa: CASSEEGSRQPQHF

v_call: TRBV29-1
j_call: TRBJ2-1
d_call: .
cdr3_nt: TGCAGCGCCTCCACTAGCTTTCGGGCATACAATGAGCAGTTCTTC
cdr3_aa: CSASTSFRAYNEQFF

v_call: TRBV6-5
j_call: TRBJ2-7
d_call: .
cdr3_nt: TGTGCCAGCAGTCACAACCCCAGGGGCTCCTACGAGCAGTACTTC
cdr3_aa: CASSHNPRGSYEQYF

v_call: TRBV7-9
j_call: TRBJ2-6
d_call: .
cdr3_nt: TGTGCCAGCAGCTTAGCAGGGGTCGGGGCCAACGTCCTGACTTTC
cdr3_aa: CASSLAGVGANVLTF

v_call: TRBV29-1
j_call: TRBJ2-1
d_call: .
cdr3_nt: TGCAGCGTCGACCGACTGGGAGAGAGGAATGAGCAGTTCTTC
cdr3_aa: CSVDRLGERNEQFF

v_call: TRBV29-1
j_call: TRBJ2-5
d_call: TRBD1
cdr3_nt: TGCAGCGTTGAAGATAGCGGACAGGGAGTTTACCAAGAGACCCAGTACTTC
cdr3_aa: CSVEDSGQGVYQETQYF

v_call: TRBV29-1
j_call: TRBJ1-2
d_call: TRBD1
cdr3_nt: TGCAGCGTTCAGGGGGCGGCTTCTCCTAACTATGGCTACACCTTC
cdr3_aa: CSVQGAASPNYGYTF

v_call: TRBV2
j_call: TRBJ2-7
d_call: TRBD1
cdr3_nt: TGTGCCAGCACCCGGGACAGGGGTACCTACGAGCAGTACTTC
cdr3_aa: CASTRDRGTYEQYF

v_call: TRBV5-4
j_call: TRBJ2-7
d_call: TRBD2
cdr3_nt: TGTGCCAGCAGCCCTAGCGGGAGCTCCTACGAGCAGTACTTC
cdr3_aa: CASSPSGSSYEQYF

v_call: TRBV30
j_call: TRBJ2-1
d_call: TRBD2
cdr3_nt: TGTGCCTGGAGTCCTGACGTAGCGGGTTGGAAGGACAATGAGCAGTTCTTC
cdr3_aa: CAWSPDVAGWKDNEQFF

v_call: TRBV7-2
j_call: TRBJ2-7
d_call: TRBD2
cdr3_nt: TGTGCCAGCAGCCGGCCCGGGACTAGCGCCTACGAGCAGTACTTC
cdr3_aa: CASSRPGTSAYEQYF

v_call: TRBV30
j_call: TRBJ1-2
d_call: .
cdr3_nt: TGTGCCTGGAGGGTCGCAGGGGCATTCCTGAATGGCTACACCTTC
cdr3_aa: CAWRVAGAFLNGYTF

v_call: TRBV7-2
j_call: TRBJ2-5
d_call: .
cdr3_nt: TGTGCCAGCAGCCTGGACAGACAAGAGACCCAGTACTTC
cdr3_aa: CASSLDRQETQYF

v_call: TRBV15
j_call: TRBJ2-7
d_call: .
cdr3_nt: TGTGCCACCAGCAGAGGACAGCTCTACGAGCAGTACTTC
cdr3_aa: CATSRGQLYEQYF

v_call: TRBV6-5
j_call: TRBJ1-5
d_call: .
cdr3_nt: TGTGCCAGCAGTTACGCGTCCGGCAATCAGCCCCAGCATTTT
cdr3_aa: CASSYASGNQPQHF

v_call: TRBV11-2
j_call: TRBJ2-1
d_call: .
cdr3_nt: TGTGCCAGCAGCTTAAAATATCTTATCAATGAGCAGTTCTTC
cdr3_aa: CASSLKYLINEQFF

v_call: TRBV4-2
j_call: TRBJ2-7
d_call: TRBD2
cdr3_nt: TGTGCCAGCAGCCAAGTAAGACTAGCGGTCTACGAGCAGTACTTC
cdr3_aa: CASSQVRLAVYEQYF

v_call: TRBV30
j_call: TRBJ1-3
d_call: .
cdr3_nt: TGTGCCTGGAGAGCAGGGGCTGGAAACACCATATATTTT
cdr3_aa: CAWRAGAGNTIYF

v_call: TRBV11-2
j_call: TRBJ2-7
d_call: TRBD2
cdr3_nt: TGTGCCAGCAGCTTAGCCAGCGGGATGAGCTCCTACGAGCAGTACTTC
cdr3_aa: CASSLASGMSSYEQYF

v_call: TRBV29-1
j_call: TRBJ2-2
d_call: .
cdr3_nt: TGCAGCGCCTTCCCGGGGAACACCGGGGAGCTGTTTTTT
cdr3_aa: CSAFPGNTGELFF

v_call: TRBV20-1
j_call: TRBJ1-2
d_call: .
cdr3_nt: TGCAGTGCTAGAGACACTAATGGCTACACCTTC
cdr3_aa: CSARDTNGYTF

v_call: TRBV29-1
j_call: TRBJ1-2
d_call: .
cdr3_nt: TGCAGCGTGGACTGGGGTGGCTATGGCTACACCTTC
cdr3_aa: CSVDWGGYGYTF

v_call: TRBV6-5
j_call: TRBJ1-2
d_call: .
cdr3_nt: TGTGCCAGCGGTCCTGGACAGTCCAACTATGGCTACACCTTC
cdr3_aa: CASGPGQSNYGYTF

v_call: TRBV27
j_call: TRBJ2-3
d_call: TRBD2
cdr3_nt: TGTGCCAGCAGTTTCCTGAGAGTAGCGGGAGGCACAGATACGCAGTATTTT
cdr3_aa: CASSFLRVAGGTDTQYF

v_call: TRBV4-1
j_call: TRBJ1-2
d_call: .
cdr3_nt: TGCGCCAGCAGCCAAGAGGGGGGGGCCAACTATGGCTACACCTTC
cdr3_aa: CASSQEGGANYGYTF

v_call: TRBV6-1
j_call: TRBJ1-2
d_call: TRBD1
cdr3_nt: TGTGCCAGCAGTGGACAGGGATTCTATGGCTACACCTTC
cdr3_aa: CASSGQGFYGYTF

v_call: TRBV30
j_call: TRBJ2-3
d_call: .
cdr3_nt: TGTGCCTGGAGTGTTGTCGGGAGCACAGATACGCAGTATTTT
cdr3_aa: CAWSVVGSTDTQYF

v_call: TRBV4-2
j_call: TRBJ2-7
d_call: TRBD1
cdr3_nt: TGTGCCAGCAGCCAAGATATAACAGGGGGGAGAAACGAGCAGTACTTC
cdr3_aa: CASSQDITGGRNEQYF

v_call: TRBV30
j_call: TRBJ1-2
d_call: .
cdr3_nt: TGTGCCTGCGGGAATAGCCTTTATGGCTACACCTTC
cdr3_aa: CACGNSLYGYTF